The clone carrying this T cell receptor (beta chain) has just one count. Trimming shortened V by 6 bases and J by 4 bases, and 21 bases separated the two germline ends. This CDR3 has 16 residues. From germline, CDR1 is LNHDA and CDR2 SQIVND (reference sequence). Authors' analysis steps: Estimation of nucleated cell counts was performed using reference gene primer amplification. Only in-frame clones appear in the TCRdb table, and some are missing; sequencing was by immunoSEQ multiplex PCR. The DNA gave D and trimming, while V, J and clone size come from that table. The sample shows some 99,000 clones, 87% of them seen only once. This sample was included in a study of blood T cell repertoires in COVID-19.

The receptor was derived from a man between 65 and 79 years old with acute or convalescent COVID-19. Source material: peripheral blood. This chain connects TRBV19 to TRBJ2-5; TRBD2 might be the D (6 bases). The CDR3, as DNA: TGTGCCAGTAGCCGCAACTCCGGGACTCTGCGAGAGACCCAGTACTTC. As protein: CASSRNSGTLRETQYF.